The sequence of this TCR beta chain was determined in a study of T cells in Graves' hyperthyroidism and ophthalmopathy. Using RNA transcripts as the source, TCR beta CDR3 regions were amplified. The HTBI set primed first-round TCR CDR3 RT-PCR. Via MiXCR, TCRdb re-called the multiplex PCR reads, giving one row per CDR3 protein. The data show about 360,000 distinct CDR3 sequences, approximately 14% seen once. Notes on the study in general: The authors' 13 V-J model separated ophthalmopathy from stable hyperthyroidism.

Concerning this clonotype: Its antigen is unknown.

The study collected blood at first hyperthyroidism diagnosis, before any ophthalmopathy symptoms arose. Germline CDR1 MDHEN, CDR2 SYDVKM. With 5 bases removed from V and 7 bases from J, the gap between germline ends came to 11 bases. CDR3 size: 12 residues. The rearrangement links TRBV28 to TRBJ1-2, with D perhaps matching TRBD1 (6 bases). The receptor comes from a woman aged 18 to 35 with Graves' hyperthyroidism that later progressed to Graves' ophthalmopathy. Sequencing used blood. The DNA for the CDR3 is TGTGCCAGCAGTGGACAGATCAGTGGCTACACCTTC. Protein: CASSGQISGYTF.